This entry concerns a single T cell receptor beta chain. Its antigen remains unknown. A multiplex PCR was run with 60 Vbeta primers and 13 Jbeta primers. Profiling relied on immunoSEQ multiplex PCR, and the TCRdb table lists in-frame clones only, not all of them. Counted here are 200,000 to 250,000 clones, around 89% occurring once; the ten biggest clones make up approximately 1%. The data were taken from a study of cytomegalovirus exposure and HLA in healthy donors. The study's findings and limits: Later examination showed HLA-associated TCR beta chains had greater clonal expansion than equally common others.

The germline V gene has CDR1 SGHRS and CDR2 YFSETQ. CDR3 size: 16 residues. Trimming took 0 bases from V and 2 from J, leaving 13 bases between them. The chain links TRBV5-1 to TRBJ2-3, with D maybe TRBD2 (6 bases). This clonotype was obtained from a woman aged 18-29 years in good health and CMV-seronegative. The sequencing sample was made of PBMCs. CDR3 loop: CASSLVAGLNTDTQYF. The CDR3 region has the DNA TGCGCCAGCAGCTTGGTAGCCGGACTAAACACAGATACGCAGTATTTT.